This T cell receptor (beta chain) was identified during a study of T-cell memory formation after mild COVID-19. Study-wide background: TCR clusters showed largely donor specificity.

Study outcomes and limitations: From day 15 to 85, contracting clones were balanced between CD4 and CD8, whereas later expanders leaned toward CD4+. Contracting clones localized mainly to CM and EM when CD4+ and mainly to EMRA when CD8+. Within pre-infection memory, some responding clones were found, suggesting cross-reactive memory joined.

TCRdb re-analysed the 5' RACE reads in MiXCR, keeping a single row per CDR3 protein. This repertoire shows around 140,000 distinct CDR3 sequences, approximately 25% found once; its top ten account for less than 25%. On this clonotype: The antigen remains undetermined.

The CDR3 extends over 15 amino acids. The V gene end was trimmed by 2 bases and the J gene end by 1 base; junction bases not matched to a gene: 4. The germline V gene encodes CDR1 SGHVS and CDR2 FQNEAQ. The sequence came from an adult woman who had mild COVID-19 (a few samples of this study predate the infection). Cell type and time point are not known. Input material: PBMCs or a T cell subset sorted from them (not recorded which). V usage is TRBV7-8 and J usage is TRBJ1-2; 7 nucleotides match TRBD1. The CDR3 sequence is CASSLPDRVNYGYTF. Written as DNA, the CDR3 is TGTGCCAGCAGCTTACCCGACAGGGTTAACTATGGCTACACCTTC. The complete variable domain, with remaining parts taken from reference TRBV7-8 and TRBJ1-2, reads GAGVSQSPRYKVAKRGQDVALRCDPISGHVSLFWYQQALGQGPEFLTYFQNEAQLDKSGLPSDRFFAERPEGSVSTLKIQRTQQEDSAVYLCASSLPDRVNYGYTFGSGTRLTVV.